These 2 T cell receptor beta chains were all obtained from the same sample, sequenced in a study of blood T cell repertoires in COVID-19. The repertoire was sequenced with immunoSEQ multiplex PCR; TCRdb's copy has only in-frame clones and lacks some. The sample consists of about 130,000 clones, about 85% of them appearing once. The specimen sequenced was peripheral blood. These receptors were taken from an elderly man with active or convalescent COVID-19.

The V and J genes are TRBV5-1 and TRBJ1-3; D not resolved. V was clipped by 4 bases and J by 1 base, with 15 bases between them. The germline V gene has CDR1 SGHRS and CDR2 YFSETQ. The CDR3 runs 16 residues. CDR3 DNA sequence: TGCGCCAGCAGCGCGTCAGGCCTTTTATCTGGAAACACCATATATTTT. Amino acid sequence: CASSASGLLSGNTIYF.

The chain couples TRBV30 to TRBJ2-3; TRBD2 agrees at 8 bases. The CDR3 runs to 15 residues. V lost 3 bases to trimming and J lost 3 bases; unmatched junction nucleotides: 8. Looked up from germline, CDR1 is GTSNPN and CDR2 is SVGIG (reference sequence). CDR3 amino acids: CAWSRGGGGTDTQYF. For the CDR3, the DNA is TGTGCCTGGAGCCGGGGGGGCGGGGGTACAGATACGCAGTATTTT.